Listed below are T cell receptor beta chains from one sample, sequenced in a study of blood T cell repertoires in COVID-19. Libraries were prepared by immunoSEQ multiplex PCR; TCRdb keeps only in-frame clonotypes and omits some of them. The data contain 75,000 to 90,000 clones, around 91% of them singletons. The sample comprised peripheral blood. The receptors come from a human donor in a cohort sampled during active COVID-19. CDR3s include the opening cysteine and the closing phenylalanine or tryptophan. A D gene is named only where the DNA matches it firmly.

>TRBV2|TRBD2|TRBJ2-2
CASSEWTSENTGELFF
>TRBV7-8|TRBD2|TRBJ2-1
CASSLEVAGGYNEQFF
>TRBV19|-|TRBJ2-1
CASSIVGGVYNEQFF
>TRBV7-3|-|TRBJ1-2
CASSLDTGNYGYTF
>TRBV7-9|TRBD1|TRBJ2-5
CASSIRTGRTQYF
>TRBV7-7|-|TRBJ1-1
CASSLGVVANTEAFF
>TRBV18|-|TRBJ1-5
CASSPSGSNQPQHF
>TRBV4-3|-|TRBJ1-5
CASSLTRGMDQPQHF
>TRBV27|-|TRBJ2-7
CASSQVDSSYEQYF
>TRBV19|-|TRBJ1-3
CASSSNGDYSGNTIYF
>TRBV6-6|TRBD2|TRBJ2-1
CASSQLGGASVGEQFF
>TRBV9|-|TRBJ1-3
CASSANTRGMNTIYF